Below are 10 T cell receptor beta chains sequenced from a single sample in a study of T cell changes during pregnancy in multiple sclerosis. Assay: immunoSEQ multiplex PCR; the TCRdb copy retains only in-frame clones and omits some. The sample comprises approximately 74,000 clones, 75% to 90% of which are singletons, and less than 4% rests with the top ten. The sample here was peripheral blood, taken before pregnancy. The receptor set was obtained from a female donor with multiple sclerosis, enrolled in a pregnancy study.

The CDR3 loop reads CASTNPATNEKLFF. The DNA for the CDR3 is TGTGCCAGCACCAACCCAGCAACTAATGAAAAACTGTTTTTT. The V gene is TRBV7-9, the J gene TRBJ1-4, with D unresolved. Deletions cut 7 bases from V and 0 bases from J, with 9 bases between. The CDR3 covers 14 residues. In germline, CDR1 is SEHNR, CDR2 FQNEAQ (reference sequence).

This chain links TRBV5-1 with TRBJ2-5; 7 bases are a match to TRBD1. This CDR3 is built from 11 residues. Per germline, CDR1 SGHRS and CDR2 YFSETQ. The V segment lost 6 bases and the J segment 7 bases; nucleotides outside the gene matches: 3. Written as DNA, the CDR3 is TGCGCCAGCAACAGGGGCCCGACCCAGTACTTC. Encoded protein: CASNRGPTQYF. Supplemented by reference TRBV5-1 and TRBJ2-5, the full variable domain reads KAGVTQTPRYLIKTRGQQVTLSCSPISGHRSVSWYQQTPGQGLQFLFEYFSETQRNKGNFPGRFSGRQFSNSRSEMNVSTLELGDSALYLCASNRGPTQYFGPGTRLLVL.

The chain employs TRBV7-2 and TRBJ1-2; 7 bases align to TRBD1. The CDR3 runs 16 residues. V dropped 4 bases and J dropped 4; count of bases not matched to a gene: 12. Germline lookup yields CDR1 SGHTA and CDR2 FQGNSA. This CDR3 reads CASSSQMTGIGYGYTF. For the CDR3, the DNA is TGTGCCAGCAGCTCCCAGATGACAGGGATCGGCTATGGCTACACCTTC.

The chain employs TRBV2 and TRBJ2-1; 8 bases line up with TRBD2. CDR1 is SNHLY, CDR2 FYNNEI, per germline. V lost 7 bases, J lost 15 bases, and 14 bases stayed unmatched. The CDR3 contains 13 residues. CDR3 region: CASNRDGGVVSFF. In DNA form, the CDR3 reads TGTGCCAGCAATCGCGACGGGGGGGTCGTTTCGTTCTTC.

V gene TRBV11-1 combines with J gene TRBJ2-1; maybe TRBD2 (5 bases). The germline gives CDR1 SGHAT, CDR2 FQDESV (reference sequence). The ends were cut back, 2 bases at V and 3 bases at J, with 11 bases in the middle. CDR3 size: 15 residues. CDR3 sequence (DNA): TGTGCCAGCAGCTTAATGGGCCGGGGCTACAATGAGCAGTTCTTC. Residues: CASSLMGRGYNEQFF.

Points on this clone: The junction does not match germline at one end; this may be a read error. This rearrangement joins TRBV5-4 to TRBJ2-1; D is perhaps TRBD2 (6 bases). The CDR3 consists of 13 residues. The germline V gene encodes CDR1 SGHNT and CDR2 YYREEE (reference sequence). CDR3 amino acids: CASRRDSHNEQFF. As DNA, the CDR3 is TGTGCCAGCAGACGGGACTCCCACAATGAGCAGTTCTTC.

The chain has TRBV5-1 and TRBJ1-2; TRBD1 matches at 10 bases. The trim removed 5 bases at V and 7 bases at J, leaving 11 bases unmatched. The CDR3 covers 15 residues. Germline assignment: CDR1 SGHRS and CDR2 YFSETQ. Here the CDR3 reads CASRYDRGLGGGYTF. Here the CDR3 DNA reads TGCGCCAGCAGATACGACAGGGGGCTCGGTGGTGGCTACACCTTC.

This chain connects TRBV20-1 to TRBJ2-2, with D uncertain. This CDR3 comprises 10 residues. Per the germline V gene, CDR1 is DFQATT and CDR2 is SNEGSKA (reference sequence). Trimming cost V 6 bases and J 6 bases, with 5 bases left between them. CDR3 amino acids: CSASAGELFF. CDR3 coding DNA: TGCAGTGCCAGTGCCGGGGAGCTGTTTTTT.

The CDR3 sequence: CSVGPSAVTYEQYF. The CDR3 nucleotides are TGCAGCGTTGGGCCTAGCGCCGTTACCTACGAGCAGTACTTC. The rearrangement uses TRBV29-1 and TRBJ2-7, with a possible D match to TRBD2 (6 bases). The CDR3 is made up of 14 amino acids. The ends were cut back, 4 bases at V and 2 bases at J, with 15 bases in the middle. Germline values: CDR1 SQVTM, CDR2 ANQGSEA.

This chain connects TRBV7-6 to TRBJ2-4, with TRBD2 matching 8 bases. The CDR3 has 18 amino acids. The germline V gene has CDR1 SGHVS and CDR2 FNYEAQ. Trimming at V came to 1 base and at J to 3 bases, leaving 11 bases not matched to a gene. The CDR3 region has the DNA TGTGCCAGCAGCTTAGGGCCCTTAGCGGGGCCCCTCAAAAACATTCAGTACTTC. Translating it yields CASSLGPLAGPLKNIQYF.